This TCR beta chain originates from a study of breast tumors, draining lymph nodes, adjacent tissues. Breast cancer patients provided tissue from their axillary draining lymph nodes. Looked up from germline, CDR1 is SNHLY and CDR2 is FYNNEI. The J segment lost 4 bases and the V segment lost 6 bases, leaving 4 bases of the junction unmatched. The CDR3 is made up of 14 amino acids. This clonotype was seen repeatedly, ten times or more. Antigen specificity is unknown. TCRdb ran MiXCR on the multiplex PCR reads and lists one entry per CDR3 protein. The sample yields 190,000 or so distinct CDR3 sequences, roughly 29% seen once. Study outcomes and limitations: Luminal-like breast cancer showed significantly higher tumor–nontumor repertoire similarity than basal-like. Most tumor T cells seemingly derive from lymph node, then expand in tumor. Tumors had less TCR diversity than lymph nodes, more than nontumor tissue. The lymph node origin of tumor T cells was framed as consistent with a hypothesis, not demonstrated.

The TCR comes from a female donor with breast cancer. Some clones in this sample may be carry-over from other donors' samples. Sequencing was carried out using axillary lymph node tissue. The V and J genes are TRBV2 and TRBJ1-2; 11 bases fit TRBD1. In nucleotides, the CDR3 is TGTGCCAGCAGGGACAGGGGGCACCTCTATGGCTACACCTTC. This translates into CASRDRGHLYGYTF.